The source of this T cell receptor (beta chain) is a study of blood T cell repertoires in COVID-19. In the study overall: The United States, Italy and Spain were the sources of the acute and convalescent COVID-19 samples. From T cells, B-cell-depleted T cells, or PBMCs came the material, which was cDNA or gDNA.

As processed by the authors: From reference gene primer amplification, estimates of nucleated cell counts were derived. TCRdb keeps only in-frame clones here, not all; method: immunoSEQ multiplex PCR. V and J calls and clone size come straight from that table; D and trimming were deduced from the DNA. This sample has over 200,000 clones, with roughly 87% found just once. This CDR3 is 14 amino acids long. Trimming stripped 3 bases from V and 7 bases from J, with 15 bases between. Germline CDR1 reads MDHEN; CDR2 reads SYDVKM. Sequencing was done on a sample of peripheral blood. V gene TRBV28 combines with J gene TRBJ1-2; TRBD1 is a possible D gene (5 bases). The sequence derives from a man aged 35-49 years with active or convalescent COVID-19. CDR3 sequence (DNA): TGTGCCAGCAGTTTGGGAGGGGAATCCTTTGGCTACACCTTC. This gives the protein CASSLGGESFGYTF.